A selection of T cell receptor beta chains follows, all from one sample in a study of blood T cell repertoires in COVID-19. The table came from immunoSEQ multiplex PCR; TCRdb's copy has only in-frame clones and leaves some out. The data show around 250,000 clones, with about 87% seen just once and 4.1% held by the top ten. What was sequenced was PBMCs or T cells enriched from blood (not recorded which). These receptors all come from a woman aged 25 to 39 with acute COVID-19. Each CDR3 is given with its conserved first and last residue. The order of the fields is clone size, V gene, J gene, D gene, CDR3 protein, CDR3 DNA. D genes are given only for firm matches. Not every row has a clone size; where given, it reads once, few, many or a size class.

-	TRBV29-1	TRBJ2-6	-	CSVYIGANVLTF	TGCAGCGTTTATATTGGGGCCAACGTCCTGACTTTC
-	TRBV24-1	TRBJ2-1	TRBD2	CATSPGVGRTYNEQFF	TGTGCCACCTCCCCGGGGGTCGGGAGGACGTACAATGAGCAGTTCTTC
-	TRBV5-1	TRBJ2-2	-	CASSLLEGAVTNTGELFF	TGCGCCAGCAGCTTGCTGGAGGGGGCGGTTACGAACACCGGGGAGCTGTTTTTT
-	TRBV27	TRBJ1-2	TRBD1	CASRAPDRGSYGYTF	TGTGCCAGCAGGGCGCCAGACAGGGGCAGCTATGGCTACACCTTC
-	TRBV28	TRBJ1-5	-	CASSLAGVQPQHF	TGTGCCAGCAGTTTAGCAGGGGTCCAGCCCCAGCATTTT
-	TRBV15	TRBJ1-3	-	CATSRVASVSGNTIYF	TGTGCCACCAGCAGAGTAGCGTCAGTCTCTGGAAACACCATATATTTT
-	TRBV12-3/TRBV12-4	TRBJ1-2	-	CASSSSLGNGYTF	TGTGCCAGCAGTTCCAGCCTGGGCAATGGCTACACCTTC
-	TRBV13	TRBJ2-7	TRBD1	CASSLLRGQNEQYF	TGTGCCAGCAGCTTACTCAGGGGACAGAACGAGCAGTACTTC
-	TRBV6-2/TRBV6-3	TRBJ1-2	-	CASSIGAYYGYTF	TGTGCCAGCAGCATAGGGGCATACTATGGCTACACCTTC
-	TRBV4-1	TRBJ2-7	-	CASSQPGTKGEQYF	TGCGCCAGCAGCCAACCCGGGACAAAAGGCGAGCAGTACTTC
-	TRBV10-3	TRBJ2-3	TRBD2	CAISDPRESTDTQYF	TGTGCCATCAGTGACCCGCGGGAGAGCACAGATACGCAGTATTTT
-	TRBV2	TRBJ2-5	TRBD1	CASSELGTGRETQYF	TGTGCCAGCAGTGAACTCGGGACAGGAAGGGAGACCCAGTACTTC
-	TRBV6-5	TRBJ2-3	TRBD1	CAINDRGRADTQYF	TGTGCCATCAACGACAGGGGAAGAGCGGATACGCAGTATTTT
-	TRBV28	TRBJ2-1	TRBD2	CASSALTSGVTYNEQFF	TGTGCCAGCAGCGCTCTTACTAGCGGTGTTACCTACAATGAGCAGTTCTTC
-	TRBV27	TRBJ2-1	TRBD2	CASSLPAAGAGVPDEQFF	TGTGCCAGCAGTTTGCCCGCAGCTGGAGCGGGAGTGCCCGATGAGCAGTTCTTC
-	TRBV5-6	TRBJ2-1	TRBD2	CASSLLRLADSYNEQFF	TGTGCCAGCAGCTTGTTACGACTAGCGGACTCCTACAATGAGCAGTTCTTC
-	TRBV18	TRBJ1-1	-	CASSPQAGRTEAFF	TGTGCCAGCTCACCACAGGCAGGCCGGACTGAAGCTTTCTTT
-	TRBV5-1	TRBJ2-3	-	CASSSGSTDTQYF	TGCGCTTCGTCATCGGGGAGCACAGATACGCAGTATTTT
-	TRBV19	TRBJ2-1	TRBD2	CASSMRPGGGVEQFF	TGTGCCAGTAGTATGAGGCCGGGGGGGGGCGTTGAGCAGTTCTTC
-	TRBV28	TRBJ2-1	TRBD2	CASTAPGLAGLNEQFF	TGTGCCAGCACTGCACCGGGACTAGCGGGTCTAAATGAGCAGTTCTTC
-	TRBV28	TRBJ1-2	-	CASSLDTFNYGYTF	TGTGCCAGCAGCCTGGACACTTTCAACTATGGCTACACCTTC
-	TRBV18	TRBJ2-2	-	CASSPAEQRSSTGELFF	TGTGCCAGCTCACCAGCAGAACAGCGGTCTTCTACCGGGGAGCTGTTTTTT
few	TRBV7-2	TRBJ2-5	-	CASSFPPTETQYF	TGTGCCAGCAGCTTCCCCCCTACAGAGACCCAGTACTTC
-	TRBV7-3	TRBJ2-3	TRBD2	CASSPRTSGSLPDTQYF	TGTGCCAGCAGTCCTCGGACTAGCGGGAGTTTGCCAGATACGCAGTATTTT
-	TRBV20-1	TRBJ2-7	TRBD1	CSASGQVAGEQYF	TGCAGTGCTAGTGGACAGGTCGCTGGGGAGCAGTACTTC
-	TRBV27	TRBJ1-4	-	CASSFTGDAVVKLFF	TGTGCCAGCAGTTTCACGGGGGACGCAGTGGTAAAACTGTTTTTT
-	TRBV7-6	TRBJ1-2	TRBD1	CASSPSRDSNYGYTF	TGTGCCAGCAGCCCATCACGGGACAGTAACTATGGCTACACCTTC
once	TRBV3-1/TRBV3-2	TRBJ2-1	TRBD2	CASSQDGASGAKGFF	TGTGCCAGCAGCCAAGATGGGGCTAGCGGGGCCAAGGGGTTCTTC
-	TRBV9	TRBJ1-1	-	CASSPGVMNTEAFF	TGTGCCAGCAGCCCCGGGGTTATGAACACTGAAGCTTTCTTT
-	TRBV5-6	TRBJ1-3	TRBD1	CASSFGQGAGNTIYF	TGTGCCAGCAGCTTTGGACAGGGGGCTGGAAACACCATATATTTT
-	TRBV27	TRBJ2-7	-	CASSLGLDAFLYEQYF	TGTGCCAGCAGTTTAGGTCTAGACGCCTTCCTTTACGAGCAGTACTTC
-	TRBV3-1/TRBV3-2	TRBJ2-7	TRBD2	CASSLPGLAGEQYF	TGTGCCAGCAGCCTTCCGGGACTAGCGGGCGAGCAGTACTTC
-	TRBV27	TRBJ2-7	-	CASSSGLRYEQYF	TGTGCCAGCAGTTCGGGTCTCCGCTACGAGCAGTACTTC
-	TRBV10-3	TRBJ2-3	-	CAISGSDTQYF	TGTGCCATCAGTGGGAGCGATACGCAGTATTTT
-	TRBV10-1	TRBJ2-1	TRBD1	CASSGQGPQFF	TGCGCCAGCAGTGGACAGGGCCCCCAGTTCTTC
-	TRBV7-9	TRBJ2-7	-	CASSPSSYEQYF	TGTGCCAGCAGTCCCAGCTCCTACGAGCAGTACTTC
-	TRBV24-1	TRBJ2-1	-	CATETGKTDWGSYNEQFF	TGTGCCACCGAAACCGGGAAAACGGATTGGGGCTCCTACAATGAGCAGTTCTTC
-	TRBV3-1/TRBV3-2	TRBJ1-2	-	CASSREGAVDYGYTF	TGTGCCAGCAGCCGAGAAGGGGCCGTCGACTATGGCTACACCTTC
-	TRBV24-1	TRBJ2-1	-	CATSDRTRFPGTLYNEQFF	TGTGCCACCAGTGATCGGACACGGTTTCCCGGGACTCTATACAATGAGCAGTTCTTC
-	TRBV7-2	TRBJ1-1	-	CASSHLLDTEAFF	TGTGCCAGCAGCCACCTTTTAGACACTGAAGCTTTCTTT
-	TRBV19	TRBJ2-7	TRBD2	CASSNSGSRYEQYF	TGTGCCAGTAGTAATAGCGGGAGTCGCTACGAGCAGTACTTC
-	TRBV9	TRBJ2-2	-	CASSVGQNTGELFF	TGTGCCAGCAGCGTAGGGCAGAACACCGGGGAGCTGTTTTTT
-	TRBV27	TRBJ1-5	-	CASSLNSRPQHF	TGTGCCAGCAGTTTAAACTCTCGACCCCAGCATTTT